This TCR beta chain emerged from a study of cytomegalovirus exposure and HLA in healthy donors. Findings and caveats of the study: Some TCR beta chains (164 of them) were listed as cytomegalovirus-associated. When presence/absence was analysed, sequencing depth was taken to be roughly uniform across donors.

About this clone: As yet, its antigen is unknown.

V gave up 3 bases and J gave up 7 bases; unmatched junction bases: 6. Germline assignment: CDR1 SGHRS and CDR2 YFSETQ. This CDR3 comprises 14 residues. The PCR used 60 Vbeta and 13 Jbeta primers. The data were produced by immunoSEQ multiplex PCR, yet TCRdb's version contains in-frame clones alone and is incomplete. The sample has around 100,000 clones; 79% are singletons. Sequencing was done on a sample of PBMCs. This TCR came from a female donor in good health and CMV-seropositive. The chain carries TRBV5-1 and TRBJ1-2, with TRBD1 identical over 10 bases. Here the CDR3 reads CASSWEGQGFGYTF. The CDR3 DNA sequence: TGCGCCAGCAGCTGGGAGGGACAGGGGTTTGGCTACACCTTC.